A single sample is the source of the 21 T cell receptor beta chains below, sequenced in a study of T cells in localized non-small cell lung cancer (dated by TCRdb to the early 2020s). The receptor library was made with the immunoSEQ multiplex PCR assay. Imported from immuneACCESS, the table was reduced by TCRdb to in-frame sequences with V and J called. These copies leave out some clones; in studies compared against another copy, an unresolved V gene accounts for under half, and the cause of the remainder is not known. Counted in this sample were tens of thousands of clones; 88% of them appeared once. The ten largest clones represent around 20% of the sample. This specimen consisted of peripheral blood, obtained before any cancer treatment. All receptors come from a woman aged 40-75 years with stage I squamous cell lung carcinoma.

CDR3 protein: CASSPSSGGNYGYTF. The CDR3 DNA reads as TGTGCCAGCTCACCATCGTCAGGGGGCAACTATGGCTACACCTTC. The J gene is TRBJ1-2, the V gene TRBV18, with TRBD1 matching over 8 bases. The CDR3 spans 15 residues. With 2 bases clipped from V and 2 bases from J, the junction kept 4 bases outside the gene matches. Germline CDR1 reads KGHSH; CDR2 reads LQKENI.

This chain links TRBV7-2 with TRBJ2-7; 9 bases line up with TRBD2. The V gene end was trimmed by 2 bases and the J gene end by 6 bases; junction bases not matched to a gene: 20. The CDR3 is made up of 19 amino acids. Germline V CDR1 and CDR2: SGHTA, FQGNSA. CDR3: CASSLLPPSGAPYASEQYF. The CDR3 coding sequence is TGTGCCAGCAGCTTATTACCGCCTAGCGGGGCCCCCTATGCTTCCGAGCAGTACTTC.

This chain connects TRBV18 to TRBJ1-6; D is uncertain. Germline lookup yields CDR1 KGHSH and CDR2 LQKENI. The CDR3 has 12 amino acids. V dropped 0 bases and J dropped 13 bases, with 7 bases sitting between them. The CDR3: CASSPPAYPLHF. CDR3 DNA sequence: TGTGCCAGCTCACCACCAGCCTACCCCCTCCACTTT.

The CDR3 sequence: CASGPTNNSPLHF. The CDR3 nucleotides read TGTGCCTCAGGCCCCACCAATAATTCACCCCTCCACTTT. The V gene is TRBV10-3, the J gene TRBJ1-6; unclear D gene. The germline CDR1 and CDR2 sequences are ENHRY and SYGVKD. The CDR3 covers 13 residues. With 11 bases removed from V and 5 bases from J, the gap between germline ends came to 13 bases.

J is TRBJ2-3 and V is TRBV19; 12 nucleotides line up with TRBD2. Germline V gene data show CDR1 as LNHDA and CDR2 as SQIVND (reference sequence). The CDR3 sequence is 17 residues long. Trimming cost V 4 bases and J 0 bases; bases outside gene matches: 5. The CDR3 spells CASSRLAGGSSTDTQYF. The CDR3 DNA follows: TGTGCCAGTAGTAGGCTAGCGGGGGGGTCTAGCACAGATACGCAGTATTTT.

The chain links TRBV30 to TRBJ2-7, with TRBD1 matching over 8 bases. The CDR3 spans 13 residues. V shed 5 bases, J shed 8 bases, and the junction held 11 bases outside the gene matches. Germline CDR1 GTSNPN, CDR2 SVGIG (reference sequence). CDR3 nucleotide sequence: TGTGCCTGGTCGGGACAGGTTACGGACCAGCAGTACTTC. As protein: CAWSGQVTDQQYF. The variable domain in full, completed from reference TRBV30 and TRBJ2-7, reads SQTIHQWPATLVQPVGSPLSLECTVEGTSNPNLYWYRQAAGRGLQLLFYSVGIGQISSEVPQNLSASRPQDRQFILSSKKLLLSDSGFYLCAWSGQVTDQQYFGPGTRLTVT.

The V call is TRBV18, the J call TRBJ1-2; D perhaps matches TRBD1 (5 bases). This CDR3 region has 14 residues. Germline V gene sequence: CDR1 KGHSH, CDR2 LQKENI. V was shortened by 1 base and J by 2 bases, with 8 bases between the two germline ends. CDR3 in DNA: TGTGCCAGCTCACCACAGGGGCGGAACTATGGCTACACCTTC. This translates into CASSPQGRNYGYTF.

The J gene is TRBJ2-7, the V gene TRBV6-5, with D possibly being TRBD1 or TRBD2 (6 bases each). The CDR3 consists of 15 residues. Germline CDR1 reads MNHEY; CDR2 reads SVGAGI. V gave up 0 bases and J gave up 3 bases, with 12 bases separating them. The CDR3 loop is CASSYSGGPRYEQYF. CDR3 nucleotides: TGTGCCAGCAGTTACTCGGGGGGCCCTCGCTACGAGCAGTACTTC.

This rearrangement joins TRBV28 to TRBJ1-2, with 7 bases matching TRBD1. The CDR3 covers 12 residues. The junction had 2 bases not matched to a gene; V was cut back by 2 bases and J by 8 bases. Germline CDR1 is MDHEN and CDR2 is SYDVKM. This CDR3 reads CASSLTGEGYTF. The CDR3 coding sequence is TGTGCCAGCAGTTTAACAGGGGAAGGCTACACCTTC.

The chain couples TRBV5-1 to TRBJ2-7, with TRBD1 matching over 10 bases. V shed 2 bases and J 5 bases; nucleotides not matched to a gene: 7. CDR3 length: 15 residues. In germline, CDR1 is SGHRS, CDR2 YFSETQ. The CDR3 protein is CASSFRTGGFHEQYF. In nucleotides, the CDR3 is TGCGCCAGCAGCTTCCGGACAGGGGGATTTCACGAGCAGTACTTC.

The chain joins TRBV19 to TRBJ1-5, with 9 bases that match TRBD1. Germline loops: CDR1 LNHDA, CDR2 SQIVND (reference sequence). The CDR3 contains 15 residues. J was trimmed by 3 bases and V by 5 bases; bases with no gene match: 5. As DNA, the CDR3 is TGTGCCAGTAGTGCTGGGACAGGGTACAATCAGCCCCAGCATTTT. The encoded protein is CASSAGTGYNQPQHF.

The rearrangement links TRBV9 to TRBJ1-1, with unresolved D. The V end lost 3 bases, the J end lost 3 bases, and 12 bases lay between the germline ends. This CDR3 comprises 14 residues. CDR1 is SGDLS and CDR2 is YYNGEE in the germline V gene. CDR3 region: CASSAVRLDTEAFF. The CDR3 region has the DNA TGTGCCAGCAGCGCCGTTCGTTTGGACACTGAAGCTTTCTTT.

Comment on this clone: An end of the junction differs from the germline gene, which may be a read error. The CDR3 DNA sequence: TGTGCCAGCAGCCAGGGACAGGCTTGGATGTTT. It encodes CASSQGQAWMF. This chain uses TRBV5-6 with TRBJ1-4; 8 bases agree with TRBD1. There are 11 residues in the CDR3. Germline CDR1 SGHDT, CDR2 YYEEEE.

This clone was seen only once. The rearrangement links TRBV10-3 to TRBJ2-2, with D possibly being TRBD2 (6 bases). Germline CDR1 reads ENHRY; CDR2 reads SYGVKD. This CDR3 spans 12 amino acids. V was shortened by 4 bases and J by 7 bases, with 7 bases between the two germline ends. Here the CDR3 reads CAISVRDGELFF. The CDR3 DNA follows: TGTGCCATCAGTGTGCGGGACGGGGAGCTGTTTTTT.

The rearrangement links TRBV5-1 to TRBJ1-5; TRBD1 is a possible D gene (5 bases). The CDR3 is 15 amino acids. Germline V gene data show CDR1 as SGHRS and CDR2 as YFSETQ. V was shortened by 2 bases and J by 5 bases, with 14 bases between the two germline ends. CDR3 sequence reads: CASSFEGRKDQPQHF. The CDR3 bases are TGCGCCAGCAGCTTCGAGGGGAGGAAGGATCAGCCCCAGCATTTT. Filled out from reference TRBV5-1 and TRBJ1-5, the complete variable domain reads KAGVTQTPRYLIKTRGQQVTLSCSPISGHRSVSWYQQTPGQGLQFLFEYFSETQRNKGNFPGRFSGRQFSNSRSEMNVSTLELGDSALYLCASSFEGRKDQPQHFGDGTRLSIL.

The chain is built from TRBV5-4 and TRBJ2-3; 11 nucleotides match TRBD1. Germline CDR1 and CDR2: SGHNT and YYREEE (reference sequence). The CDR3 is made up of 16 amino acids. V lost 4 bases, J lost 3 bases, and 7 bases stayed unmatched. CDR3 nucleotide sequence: TGTGCCAGCAGCACCCGGACAGGGGGCTGGACAGATACGCAGTATTTT. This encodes CASSTRTGGWTDTQYF.

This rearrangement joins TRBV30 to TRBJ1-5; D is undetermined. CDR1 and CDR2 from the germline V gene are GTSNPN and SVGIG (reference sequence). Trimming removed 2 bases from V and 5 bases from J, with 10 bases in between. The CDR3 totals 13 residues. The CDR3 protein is CAWSQDGDQPQHF. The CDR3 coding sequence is TGTGCCTGGAGTCAGGACGGTGATCAGCCCCAGCATTTT.

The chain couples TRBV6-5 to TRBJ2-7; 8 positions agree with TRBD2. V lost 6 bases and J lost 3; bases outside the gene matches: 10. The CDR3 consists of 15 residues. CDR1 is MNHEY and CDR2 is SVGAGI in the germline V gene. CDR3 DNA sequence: TGTGCCAGCAGGCCTCCGGGACTAGGGAACTACGAGCAGTACTTC. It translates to CASRPPGLGNYEQYF.

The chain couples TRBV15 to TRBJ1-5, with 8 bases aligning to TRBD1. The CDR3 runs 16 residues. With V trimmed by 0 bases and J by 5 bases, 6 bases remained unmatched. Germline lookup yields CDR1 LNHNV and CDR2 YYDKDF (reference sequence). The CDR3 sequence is CATSRDEDRVDQPQHF. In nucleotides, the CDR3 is TGTGCCACCAGCAGAGACGAGGACAGGGTGGATCAGCCCCAGCATTTT.

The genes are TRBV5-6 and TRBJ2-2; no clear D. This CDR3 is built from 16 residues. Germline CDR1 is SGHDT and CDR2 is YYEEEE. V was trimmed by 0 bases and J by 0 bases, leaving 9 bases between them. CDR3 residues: CASSLETRANTGELFF. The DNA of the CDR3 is TGTGCCAGCAGCTTGGAAACTCGGGCGAACACCGGGGAGCTGTTTTTT.

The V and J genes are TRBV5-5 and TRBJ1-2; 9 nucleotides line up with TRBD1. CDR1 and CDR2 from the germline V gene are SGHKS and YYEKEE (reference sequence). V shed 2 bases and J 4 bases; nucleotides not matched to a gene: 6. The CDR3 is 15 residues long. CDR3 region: CASSFDGTGFYGYTF. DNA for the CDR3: TGTGCCAGCAGCTTTGATGGGACAGGGTTCTATGGCTACACCTTC.